This TCR beta chain was documented in a study of blood T cells in healthy people across ages. With 3 bases removed from V and 9 bases from J, the gap between germline ends came to 12 bases. Germline-derived CDR1 and CDR2 are LGHNA and YSLEER. The CDR3 is 13 residues long. Next came a second PCR, run for about 6 to 11 cycles, which used a sample-barcoded 5' primer along with a J-beta primer mix. TCRdb independently ran MiXCR on the 5' RACE reads; one entry per CDR3 protein. The table includes some 1,500,000 distinct CDR3 sequences, approximately 39% detected once. The study, taken as a whole, reports: Roughly linear declines in TCR beta diversity per million T cells occurred with age.

This clonotype was picked up a small number of times. Its antigen remains unidentified. V usage is TRBV4-3 and J usage is TRBJ2-1; the D gene is possibly TRBD2 (5 bases). What was sequenced was blood. The source of this sequence is a young woman in good health. The CDR3 DNA reads TGCGCCAGCAGCCAGGAAGACTATCTTGAGCAGTTCTTC. Amino acids: CASSQEDYLEQFF.